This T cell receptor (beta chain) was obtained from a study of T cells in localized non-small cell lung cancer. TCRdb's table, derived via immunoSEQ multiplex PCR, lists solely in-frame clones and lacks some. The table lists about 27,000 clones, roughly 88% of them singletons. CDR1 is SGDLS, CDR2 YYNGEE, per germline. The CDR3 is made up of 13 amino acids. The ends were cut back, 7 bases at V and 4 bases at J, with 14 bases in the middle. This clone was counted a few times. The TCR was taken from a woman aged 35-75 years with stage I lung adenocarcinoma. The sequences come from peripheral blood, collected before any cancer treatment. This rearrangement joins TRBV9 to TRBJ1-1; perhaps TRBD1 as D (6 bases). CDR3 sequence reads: CASGGAPGTEAFF. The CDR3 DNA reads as TGTGCCAGCGGGGGGGCGCCGGGCACTGAAGCTTTCTTT.